These T cell receptor beta chains were read from a single sample in a study of blood T cell repertoires in COVID-19. The protocol was immunoSEQ multiplex PCR, while the TCRdb copy is restricted to in-frame clones and leaves out a portion. The sample holds 200,000 to 300,000 clones, approximately 80% seen once. The sample taken for sequencing was peripheral blood. Receptors originate from a man in his forties or fifties who had recovered from COVID-19. The CDR3 runs from the conserved cysteine through the conserved F or W. A D gene is named only where the DNA matches it firmly. Not all rows give a size; the values are once, few, many and, for expanded clones, a class.

>TRBJ2-1|-|17|-|TRBV5-1
CASSPIPSGGGYNEQFF
TGCGCCAGCAGCCCCATCCCCTCCGGGGGAGGCTACAATGAGCAGTTCTTC
>TRBJ2-1|-|17|-|TRBV27
CASSLRGRGASYNEQFF
TGTGCCAGCAGTTTAAGGGGCAGGGGCGCATCCTACAATGAGCAGTTCTTC
>TRBJ2-7|-|16|-|TRBV10-2
CASGGAGANPTYEQYF
TGCGCCAGCGGGGGCGCGGGGGCGAATCCGACCTACGAGCAGTACTTC
>TRBJ2-5|TRBD2|14|-|TRBV7-6
CASSLSGTRETQYF
TGTGCCAGCAGCTTAAGTGGGACTAGAGAGACCCAGTACTTC
>TRBJ2-7|TRBD2|14|few|TRBV29-1
CSVEVQREGYEQYF
TGCAGCGTTGAGGTGCAGCGGGAGGGCTACGAGCAGTACTTC
>TRBJ1-3|-|18|once|TRBV4-1
CASSRIPLGGMAGNTIYF
TGCGCCAGCAGCCGGATTCCCTTAGGGGGAATGGCAGGAAACACCATATATTTT
>TRBJ1-1|-|14|-|TRBV5-4
CASSLEGENTEAFF
TGTGCCAGCAGCTTGGAGGGGGAAAACACTGAAGCTTTCTTT
>TRBJ2-7|TRBD2|18|few|TRBV10-2
CASSDPVLAGGLSYEQYF
TGCGCCAGCAGTGACCCTGTCTTAGCGGGAGGGCTATCCTACGAGCAGTACTTC
>TRBJ1-2|-|15|-|TRBV5-1
CASRQGRTNDYGYTF
TGCGCCAGCAGGCAAGGACGGACTAACGACTATGGCTACACCTTC
>TRBJ2-2|TRBD1|14|-|TRBV5-4
CASTRTGGSGELFF
TGTGCCAGCACCAGGACAGGGGGCTCCGGGGAGCTGTTTTTT